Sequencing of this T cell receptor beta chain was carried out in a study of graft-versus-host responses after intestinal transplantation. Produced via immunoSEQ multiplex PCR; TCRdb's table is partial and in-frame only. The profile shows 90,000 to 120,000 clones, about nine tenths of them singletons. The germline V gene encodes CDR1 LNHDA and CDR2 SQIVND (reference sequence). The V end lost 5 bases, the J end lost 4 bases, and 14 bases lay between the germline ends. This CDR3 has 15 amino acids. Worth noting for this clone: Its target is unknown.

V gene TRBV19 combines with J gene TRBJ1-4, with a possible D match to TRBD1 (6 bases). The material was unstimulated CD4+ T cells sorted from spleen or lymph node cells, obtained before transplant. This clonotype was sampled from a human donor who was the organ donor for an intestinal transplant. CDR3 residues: CASSGQTALNEKLFF. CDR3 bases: TGTGCCAGTAGTGGACAGACAGCACTTAATGAAAAACTGTTTTTT.